The clone carrying this TCR beta chain shows up as medium-sized by frequency. The antigen is undetermined. This entry belongs to a study of synovial regulatory T cells in juvenile arthritis. General study findings and limits: iaTreg cells shared more CDR3 sequences with synovial Tregs than other blood Tregs did. Compared with other blood Treg cells, inflammation-associated Treg cells had reduced TCR diversity.

Method: immunoSEQ multiplex PCR; TCRdb's copy keeps in-frame clones and lacks some. This repertoire comprises some 1,000 clones; its ten largest clones make up under 4.5%. This CDR3 is 14 amino acids long. The coding DNA is unavailable. Germline loops: CDR1 SGHKS, CDR2 YYEKEE (reference sequence). The clonotype originates from a donor between 2 and 29 years old with juvenile idiopathic arthritis. The chain uses TRBV5-5 and TRBJ1-2. Sequenced sample: Treg cells from blood. Regarding subset: HLA-DR+ inflammation-associated blood Treg cells. CDR3: CASIRSRKTYGYTF.